This is a list of T cell receptor beta chains from one sample in a study of vaccination and CD4 T cells after COVID-19. No cognate antigen is known for these TCRs. TCRdb reanalysed the PCR reads using MiXCR and keeps one entry per CDR3 protein. The repertoire holds some 15,000 distinct CDR3 sequences, nearly 75% seen once, with about a tenth in the top ten. What was sequenced was CD4+ T cells from blood, cultured in vitro. The receptors originated from a human donor who had recovered from COVID-19. CDR3s include the opening cysteine and the closing phenylalanine or tryptophan. D genes are given only for firm matches. The size of a clone is reported for some rows only, either as once, few or many, or as a class for expanded clones.

>TRBD2|.|16|TRBV20-1|TRBJ2-7
CSAQGTSGREGYEQYF
TGCAGTGCGCAAGGGACTAGCGGGAGAGAAGGCTACGAGCAGTACTTC
>TRBD2|.|14|TRBV20-1|TRBJ2-2
CSARVRGVPGELFF
TGCAGTGCTAGAGTACGGGGGGTTCCCGGGGAGCTGTTTTTT
>.|few|15|TRBV28|TRBJ1-1
CASIRPTAGNTEAFF
TGTGCCAGCATCCGACCGACAGCGGGGAACACTGAAGCTTTCTTT
>TRBD1|.|14|TRBV5-4|TRBJ1-5
CASSSGGSGQPQHF
TGTGCCAGCAGCTCAGGGGGCTCGGGTCAGCCCCAGCATTTT
>.|.|11|TRBV20-1|TRBJ1-2
CSASPLYGYTF
TGCAGTGCTAGCCCCCTCTATGGCTACACCTTC
>TRBD2|.|17|TRBV7-2|TRBJ2-1
CASSSFGSGSSLNEQFF
TGTGCCAGCAGCTCTTTCGGTAGCGGGAGTTCCCTCAATGAGCAGTTCTTC
>.|.|15|TRBV7-2|TRBJ1-6
CASSSQRGVGSPLHF
TGTGCCAGCAGCTCCCAGAGGGGAGTAGGCTCACCCCTCCACTTT
>TRBD1|.|16|TRBV7-9|TRBJ1-2
CASTPGGTARYYGYTF
TGTGCCAGCACTCCGGGTGGGACAGCGAGATACTATGGCTACACCTTC
>.|.|14|TRBV15|TRBJ2-5
CATSRDQGQETQYF
TGTGCCACCAGCAGAGACCAGGGCCAAGAGACCCAGTACTTC
>TRBD1|.|14|TRBV5-1|TRBJ1-5
CADPGSGGGLPQHF
TGCGCCGATCCTGGGTCAGGGGGCGGACTGCCCCAGCATTTT
>.|.|15|TRBV6-2/TRBV6-3|TRBJ2-3
CASRGSGRSTDTQYF
TGTGCCAGCAGAGGGAGCGGGCGAAGCACAGATACGCAGTATTTT
>.|.|12|TRBV20-1|TRBJ1-5
CSATPQNQPQHF
TGCAGTGCTACCCCGCAGAATCAGCCCCAGCATTTT
>.|.|18|TRBV4-3|TRBJ2-2
CASSLNGGLGSYTGELFF
TGCGCCAGCAGCCTCAATGGGGGACTCGGCTCTTACACCGGGGAGCTGTTTTTT
>TRBD1|.|18|TRBV7-3|TRBJ1-2
CASSLTREAGTGGLGYTF
TGTGCCAGCAGCTTAACTAGGGAAGCCGGGACAGGGGGTCTTGGCTACACCTTC
>.|.|12|TRBV20-1|TRBJ2-7
CSAPDFSYEQYF
TGCAGTGCTCCGGACTTCTCCTACGAGCAGTACTTC
>.|.|12|TRBV7-2|TRBJ2-1
CASSRFDNEQFF
TGTGCCAGCAGCCGATTCGACAATGAGCAGTTCTTC
>TRBD1|few|15|TRBV6-4|TRBJ1-6
CASSAPGQGNSPLHF
TGTGCCAGCAGCGCACCGGGACAGGGGAATTCACCCCTCCACTTT
>.|.|13|TRBV28|TRBJ2-2
CASRKGGTGELFF
TGTGCCAGCAGGAAGGGCGGCACCGGGGAGCTGTTTTTT
>.|.|17|TRBV7-9|TRBJ2-5
CASSFNVGSGAQETQYF
TGTGCCAGCAGCTTCAATGTAGGGTCAGGGGCCCAAGAGACCCAGTACTTC
>TRBD2|few|16|TRBV9|TRBJ2-5
CASGGMGTSAQETQYF
TGTGCCAGCGGAGGGATGGGGACTAGCGCGCAAGAGACCCAGTACTTC
>TRBD1|few|12|TRBV20-1|TRBJ1-2
CSARWQGGGYTF
TGCAGTGCTAGATGGCAGGGGGGTGGCTACACCTTC
>TRBD1|.|13|TRBV19|TRBJ2-2
CASSGTGTGELFF
TGTGCCAGTAGTGGGACAGGCACCGGGGAGCTGTTTTTT
>.|.|13|TRBV6-2/TRBV6-3|TRBJ1-1
CASRTRVNTEAFF
TGTGCCAGCAGAACCCGGGTCAACACTGAAGCTTTCTTT
>.|few|13|TRBV7-6|TRBJ2-7
CASSLGTAYEQYF
TGTGCCAGCAGCTTAGGGACAGCCTACGAGCAGTACTTC
>TRBD1|few|14|TRBV27|TRBJ1-1
CASSGRDRGTEAFF
TGTGCCAGCAGTGGACGGGACAGGGGCACTGAAGCTTTCTTT
>.|.|14|TRBV12-3/TRBV12-4|TRBJ2-7
CASSLAQEAYEQYF
TGTGCCAGCAGTTTAGCTCAGGAGGCCTACGAGCAGTACTTC
>.|few|14|TRBV20-1|TRBJ1-5
CSARIRNGDQPQHF
TGCAGTGCTAGAATCCGGAACGGGGATCAGCCCCAGCATTTT
>TRBD1|few|13|TRBV24-1|TRBJ1-2
CATSEPTGSGYTF
TGTGCCACCAGTGAACCGACAGGGAGTGGCTACACCTTC
>.|.|14|TRBV6-5|TRBJ1-1
CASSSGKMNTEAFF
TGTGCCAGCAGTTCCGGGAAAATGAACACTGAAGCTTTCTTT